This is a list of T cell receptor beta chains from one sample in a study of blood T cell repertoires in COVID-19. Profiled with immunoSEQ multiplex PCR; TCRdb holds only in-frame clones, not every one. Counted here are about 130,000 clones, just under 85% occurring once; the ten biggest clones make up 16%. Sample: peripheral blood. The receptor set was obtained from a woman between 45 and 60 years old with acute or convalescent COVID-19. Both conserved end residues are trimmed from each CDR3. The D gene is left open where the match is weak.

CDR3 protein: AWIAPGQSMNTEAF; J gene: TRBJ1-1; V gene: TRBV30; D gene: TRBD1
CDR3 protein: ASSLGDRVNTEAF; J gene: TRBJ1-1; V gene: TRBV5-8; D gene: TRBD1
CDR3 protein: ASSLDSDQPQH; J gene: TRBJ1-5; V gene: TRBV11-2; D gene: NA
CDR3 protein: AISEFPQGSGNTIY; J gene: TRBJ1-3; V gene: TRBV10-3; D gene: NA
CDR3 protein: ASSPKQNYEQY; J gene: TRBJ2-7; V gene: TRBV18; D gene: NA
CDR3 protein: ASSPGPMDGGYT; J gene: TRBJ1-2; V gene: TRBV18; D gene: NA
CDR3 protein: ASSPRDTEETQY; J gene: TRBJ2-5; V gene: TRBV5-4; D gene: NA
CDR3 protein: ASSAEAEFPNYGYT; J gene: TRBJ1-2; V gene: TRBV11-3; D gene: NA
CDR3 protein: ASGLVSDRLYSYEQY; J gene: TRBJ2-7; V gene: TRBV12-5; D gene: TRBD1
CDR3 protein: ASSESGAGYNEQF; J gene: TRBJ2-1; V gene: TRBV10-1; D gene: NA
CDR3 protein: SVAGAGADGYT; J gene: TRBJ1-2; V gene: TRBV29-1; D gene: NA
CDR3 protein: ASSQYRETQY; J gene: TRBJ2-5; V gene: TRBV12-3/TRBV12-4; D gene: NA
CDR3 protein: ASSPGDRGGADTQY; J gene: TRBJ2-3; V gene: TRBV4-1; D gene: TRBD1
CDR3 protein: AISGEGDNEQF; J gene: TRBJ2-1; V gene: TRBV10-3; D gene: NA
CDR3 protein: ASRIDRADTEAF; J gene: TRBJ1-1; V gene: TRBV2; D gene: TRBD1
CDR3 protein: ASSESTRTDTQY; J gene: TRBJ2-3; V gene: TRBV6-1; D gene: NA
CDR3 protein: AWSGGRGGTEAF; J gene: TRBJ1-1; V gene: TRBV30; D gene: NA
CDR3 protein: ASSASGTPSYGYT; J gene: TRBJ1-2; V gene: TRBV9; D gene: NA
CDR3 protein: ASSENAGTGIGYT; J gene: TRBJ1-2; V gene: TRBV9; D gene: TRBD1
CDR3 protein: ASSMPEGQSNQPQH; J gene: TRBJ1-5; V gene: TRBV19; D gene: TRBD1
CDR3 protein: ASSLSEQTHLY; J gene: TRBJ2-7; V gene: TRBV12-3/TRBV12-4; D gene: NA
CDR3 protein: ASSRGGFRDEKLF; J gene: TRBJ1-4; V gene: TRBV5-1; D gene: NA
CDR3 protein: ASSYSGDRAEAF; J gene: TRBJ1-1; V gene: TRBV6-5; D gene: TRBD1
CDR3 protein: ASGATQGFAEAF; J gene: TRBJ1-1; V gene: TRBV6-5; D gene: NA
CDR3 protein: ASSLADRDNSPLH; J gene: TRBJ1-6; V gene: TRBV5-1; D gene: TRBD1
CDR3 protein: ASSDLGNQPQH; J gene: TRBJ1-5; V gene: TRBV10-2; D gene: NA
CDR3 protein: ASSGGVPSYSNQPQH; J gene: TRBJ1-5; V gene: TRBV6-4; D gene: NA
CDR3 protein: ATLRTGGHEQY; J gene: TRBJ2-7; V gene: TRBV6-5; D gene: TRBD1
CDR3 protein: TLGGDYGYT; J gene: TRBJ1-2; V gene: TRBV29-1; D gene: NA
CDR3 protein: ASGTTGAGNSPLH; J gene: TRBJ1-6; V gene: TRBV5-1; D gene: TRBD1
CDR3 protein: ASSRDSVYYGYT; J gene: TRBJ1-2; V gene: TRBV27; D gene: TRBD1
CDR3 protein: ASSLAGSYTDTQY; J gene: TRBJ2-3; V gene: TRBV5-1; D gene: NA
CDR3 protein: AWSQTGKGEAF; J gene: TRBJ1-1; V gene: TRBV30; D gene: TRBD1
CDR3 protein: ASSMTQGAPDTQY; J gene: TRBJ2-3; V gene: TRBV19; D gene: TRBD1
CDR3 protein: ASSQDWLAGTDTQY; J gene: TRBJ2-3; V gene: TRBV4-2; D gene: TRBD2
CDR3 protein: ASSLSSSYGYT; J gene: TRBJ1-2; V gene: TRBV5-6; D gene: NA
CDR3 protein: ASSSGLGETQY; J gene: TRBJ2-5; V gene: TRBV5-4; D gene: NA
CDR3 protein: ASSYVQGAPIYGYT; J gene: TRBJ1-2; V gene: TRBV6-5; D gene: TRBD1
CDR3 protein: ATWGQGGTDTQY; J gene: TRBJ2-3; V gene: TRBV18; D gene: TRBD1
CDR3 protein: ASSSRENTEAF; J gene: TRBJ1-1; V gene: TRBV5-1; D gene: NA
CDR3 protein: ASRNSDQTYNEQF; J gene: TRBJ2-1; V gene: TRBV3-1/TRBV3-2; D gene: NA
CDR3 protein: ASSLEGHVPNTGELF; J gene: TRBJ2-2; V gene: TRBV5-1; D gene: NA
CDR3 protein: ASRKTGGYGYT; J gene: TRBJ1-2; V gene: TRBV12-3/TRBV12-4; D gene: TRBD1
CDR3 protein: ASSQDPSGGPDTQY; J gene: TRBJ2-3; V gene: TRBV4-1; D gene: TRBD2
CDR3 protein: ASSSGTSDNEQF; J gene: TRBJ2-1; V gene: TRBV10-1; D gene: TRBD2